What follows is one TCR beta chain and its context. The antigen is unknown. The data belong to a study of T cell responses to AZD1222 COVID-19 vaccine. Study-level background: Second-dose recipients at about 4 or about 12 weeks were treated as one pooled group. The study, taken as a whole, reports: Repertoire sampling was restricted to post-peak T cell response timepoints. Baseline serostatus was positive in only a handful of AZD1222 recipients. Clonal diversity was possibly underestimated, and the donors were mostly white British, with more females.

Produced via immunoSEQ multiplex PCR; TCRdb's table is partial and in-frame only. The data contain about 130,000 clones, around 90% of them singletons. The receptor's source is an adult in good health. The sample consisted of peripheral blood, taken on day 0 of AZD1222 vaccination.

The DNA for the CDR3 is TGTGCCAGCAGCCAAACCGGGACAGGGGGAATTTACGAGCAGTACTTC. It specifies CASSQTGTGGIYEQYF. The genes are TRBV14 and TRBJ2-7; 11 bases align to TRBD1. The length of the CDR3 is 16 residues. Germline CDR1 is SGHDN and CDR2 is FVKESK. The V gene end was trimmed by 2 bases and the J gene end by 4 bases; junction bases not matched to a gene: 7.